The clone carrying this TCR beta chain came up many times. Its antigen is undetermined. This record belongs to a study of blood T cells in healthy people across ages. A second PCR of roughly 7 to 11 cycles used a sample-barcoded 5' primer and a J-beta primer mix. TCRdb re-called the 5' RACE reads with MiXCR, one entry per CDR3 protein. The sample holds around 2 million distinct CDR3 sequences; 39% are singletons and the top ten take 23%. Trimming shortened V by 5 bases and J by 0 bases, and 8 bases separated the two germline ends. The CDR3 sequence is 13 residues long. Germline V gene lookup returns CDR1 SGHNT and CDR2 YENEEA. Study observations and caveats: A strong correlation was found between TCR beta diversity and the percentage of naive T cells. Per million T cells, TCR beta diversity dropped roughly linearly as age increased. More naive CD4+ cells and higher diversity marked long-lived donors relative to aged donors.

The sample comprised blood. The origin of this receptor is a human donor in good health. The chain combines TRBV11-3 with TRBJ2-7; no firm D call. DNA of the CDR3: TGTGCCAGCAGCCGGACCCTCTCCTACGAGCAGTACTTC. It is translated as CASSRTLSYEQYF.